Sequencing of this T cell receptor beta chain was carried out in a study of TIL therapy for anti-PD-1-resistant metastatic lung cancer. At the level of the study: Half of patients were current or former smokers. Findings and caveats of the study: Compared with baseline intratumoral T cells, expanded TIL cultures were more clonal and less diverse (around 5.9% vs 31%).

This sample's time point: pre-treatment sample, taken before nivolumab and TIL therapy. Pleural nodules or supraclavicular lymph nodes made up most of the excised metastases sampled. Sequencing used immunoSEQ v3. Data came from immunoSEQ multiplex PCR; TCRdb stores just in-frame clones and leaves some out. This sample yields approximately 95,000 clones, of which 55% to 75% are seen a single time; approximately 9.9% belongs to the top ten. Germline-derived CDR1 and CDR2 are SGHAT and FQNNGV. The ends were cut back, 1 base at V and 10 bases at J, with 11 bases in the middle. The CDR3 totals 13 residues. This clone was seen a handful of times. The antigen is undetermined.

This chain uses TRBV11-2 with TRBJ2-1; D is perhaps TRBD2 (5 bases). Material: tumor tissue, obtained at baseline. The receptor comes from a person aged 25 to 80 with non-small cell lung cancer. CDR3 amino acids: CASSLAGGREQFF. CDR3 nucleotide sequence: TGTGCCAGCAGCTTAGCTGGAGGTAGAGAGCAGTTCTTC.